The sequence of this TCR beta chain was determined in a study of blood T cell repertoires in COVID-19. A word on this clone: Other DNA sequences in this sample translate to the same CDR3.

V dropped 3 bases and J dropped 3 bases, with 9 bases sitting between them. The CDR3 contains 13 residues. Germline-derived CDR1 and CDR2 are LNHDA and SQIVND (reference sequence). Study processing details: Quantification of nucleated cells was approximated via reference gene primer amplification. TCRdb keeps only in-frame clones here, not all; method: immunoSEQ multiplex PCR. V, J and clone size reflect that table, while D and trimming were determined from the DNA. The sample shows fewer than 250,000 clones, roughly 82% of them seen only once. The sequence came from a woman aged 70-85 years with acute or convalescent COVID-19. The sequenced material came from peripheral blood. This chain joins TRBV19 and TRBJ2-7, with D unresolved. The CDR3 DNA sequence: TGTGCCAGTAGTATCGTCCAGAACTACGAGCAGTACTTC. It encodes CASSIVQNYEQYF.